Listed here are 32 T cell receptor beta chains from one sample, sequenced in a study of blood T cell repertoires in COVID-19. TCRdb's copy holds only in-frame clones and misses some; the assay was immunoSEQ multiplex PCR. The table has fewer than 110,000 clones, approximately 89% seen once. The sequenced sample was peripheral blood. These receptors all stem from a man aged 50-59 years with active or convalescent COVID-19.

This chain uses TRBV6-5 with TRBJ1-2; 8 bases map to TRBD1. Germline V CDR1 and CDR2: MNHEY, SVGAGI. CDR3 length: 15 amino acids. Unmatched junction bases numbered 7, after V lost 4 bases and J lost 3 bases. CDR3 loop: CASSLGQAHYYGYTF. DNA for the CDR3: TGTGCCAGCAGTTTGGGACAGGCCCATTACTATGGCTACACCTTC.

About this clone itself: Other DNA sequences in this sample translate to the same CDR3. Here the CDR3 DNA reads TGTGCCAGCTCACCAGGGGGCGACTATGGCTACACCTTC. Residues: CASSPGGDYGYTF. The chain links TRBV18 to TRBJ1-2, with D tentatively TRBD1 (6 bases). V was cut by 2 bases and J by 3 bases, with 7 bases left in between. The V gene's germline CDR1 is KGHSH and CDR2 LQKENI. The CDR3 contains 13 residues.

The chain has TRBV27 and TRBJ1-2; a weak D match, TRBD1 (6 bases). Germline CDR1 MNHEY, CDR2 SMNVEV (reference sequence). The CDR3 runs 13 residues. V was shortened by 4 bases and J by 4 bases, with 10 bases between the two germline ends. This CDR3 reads CASSSGVTYGYTF. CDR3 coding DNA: TGTGCCAGCAGTTCAGGGGTTACCTATGGCTACACCTTC.

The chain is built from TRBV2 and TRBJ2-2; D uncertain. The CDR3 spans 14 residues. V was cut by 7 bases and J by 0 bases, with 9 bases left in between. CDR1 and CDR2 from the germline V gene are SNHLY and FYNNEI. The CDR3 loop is CASTSQSNTGELFF. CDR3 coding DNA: TGTGCCAGCACTTCCCAGTCGAACACCGGGGAGCTGTTTTTT.

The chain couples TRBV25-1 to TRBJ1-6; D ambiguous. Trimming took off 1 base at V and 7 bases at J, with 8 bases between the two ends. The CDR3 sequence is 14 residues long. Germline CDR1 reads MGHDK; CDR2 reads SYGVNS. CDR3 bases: TGTGCCAGCAGTGAATGGGCAGCCAATTCACCCCTCCACTTT. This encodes CASSEWAANSPLHF.

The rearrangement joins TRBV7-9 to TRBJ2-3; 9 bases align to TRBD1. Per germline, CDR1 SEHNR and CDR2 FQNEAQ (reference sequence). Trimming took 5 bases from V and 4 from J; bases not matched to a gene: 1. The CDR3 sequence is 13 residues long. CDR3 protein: CASSGQGPDTQYF. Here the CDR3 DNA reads TGTGCCAGCAGCGGACAGGGGCCAGATACGCAGTATTTT.

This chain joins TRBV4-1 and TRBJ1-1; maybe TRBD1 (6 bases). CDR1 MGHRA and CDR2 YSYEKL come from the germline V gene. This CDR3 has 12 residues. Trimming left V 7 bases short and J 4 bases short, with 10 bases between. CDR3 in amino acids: CASMRGGTEAFF. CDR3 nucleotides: TGCGCCAGCATGAGGGGGGGCACTGAAGCTTTCTTT.

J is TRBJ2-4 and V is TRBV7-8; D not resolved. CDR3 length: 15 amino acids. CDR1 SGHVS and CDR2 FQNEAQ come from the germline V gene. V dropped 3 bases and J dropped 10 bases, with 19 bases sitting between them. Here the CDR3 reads CASSFSTSSVVIQYF. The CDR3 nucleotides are TGTGCCAGCAGCTTTAGCACCAGCAGTGTCGTTATTCAGTACTTC. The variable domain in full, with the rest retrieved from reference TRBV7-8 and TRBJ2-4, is GAGVSQSPRYKVAKRGQDVALRCDPISGHVSLFWYQQALGQGPEFLTYFQNEAQLDKSGLPSDRFFAERPEGSVSTLKIQRTQQEDSAVYLCASSFSTSSVVIQYFGAGTRLSVL.

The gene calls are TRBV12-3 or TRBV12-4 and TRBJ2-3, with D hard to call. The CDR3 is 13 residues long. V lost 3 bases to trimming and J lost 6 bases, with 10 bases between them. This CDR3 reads CASSLEALDTQYF. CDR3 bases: TGTGCCAGCAGTTTGGAAGCGCTCGATACGCAGTATTTT.

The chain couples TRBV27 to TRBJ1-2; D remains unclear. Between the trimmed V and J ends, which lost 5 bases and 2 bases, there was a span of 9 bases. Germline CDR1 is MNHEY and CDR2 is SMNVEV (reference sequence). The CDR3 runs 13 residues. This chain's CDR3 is CASSITVNYGYTF. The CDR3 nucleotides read TGTGCCAGCAGTATCACAGTGAACTATGGCTACACCTTC.

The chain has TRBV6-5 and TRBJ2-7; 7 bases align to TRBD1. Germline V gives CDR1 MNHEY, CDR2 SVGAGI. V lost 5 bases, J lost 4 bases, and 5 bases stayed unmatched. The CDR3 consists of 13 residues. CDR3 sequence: CASSRGGKYEQYF. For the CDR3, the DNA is TGTGCCAGCAGTCGAGGGGGCAAGTACGAGCAGTACTTC.

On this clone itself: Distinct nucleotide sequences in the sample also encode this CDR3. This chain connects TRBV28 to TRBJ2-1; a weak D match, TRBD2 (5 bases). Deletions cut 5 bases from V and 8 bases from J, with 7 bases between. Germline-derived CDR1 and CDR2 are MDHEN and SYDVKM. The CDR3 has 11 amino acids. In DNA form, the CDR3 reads TGTGCCAGCAGTCCGGGATATGAGCAGTTCTTC. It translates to CASSPGYEQFF. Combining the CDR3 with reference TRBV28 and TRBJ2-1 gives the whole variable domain DVKVTQSSRYLVKRTGEKVFLECVQDMDHENMFWYRQDPGLGLRLIYFSYDVKMKEKGDIPEGYSVSREKKERFSLILESASTNQTSMYLCASSPGYEQFFGPGTRLTVL.

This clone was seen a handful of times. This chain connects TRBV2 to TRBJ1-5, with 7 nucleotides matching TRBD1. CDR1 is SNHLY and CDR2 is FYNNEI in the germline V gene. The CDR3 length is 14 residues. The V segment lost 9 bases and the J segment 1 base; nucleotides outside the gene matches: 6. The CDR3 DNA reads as TGTGCCAGTCGGACAGGATGGAGCAATCAGCCCCAGCATTTT. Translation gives CASRTGWSNQPQHF.

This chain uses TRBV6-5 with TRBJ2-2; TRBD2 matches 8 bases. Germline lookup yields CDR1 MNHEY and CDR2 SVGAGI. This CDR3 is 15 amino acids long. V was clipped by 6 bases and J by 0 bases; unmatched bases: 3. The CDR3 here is CASRLSGANTGELFF. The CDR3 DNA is TGTGCCAGCAGACTTAGCGGGGCGAACACCGGGGAGCTGTTTTTT.

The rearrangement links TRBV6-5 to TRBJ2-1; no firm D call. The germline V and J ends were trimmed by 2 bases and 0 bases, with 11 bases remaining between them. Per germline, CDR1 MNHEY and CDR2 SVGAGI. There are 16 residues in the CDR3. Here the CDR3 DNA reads TGTGCCAGCAGTTACGCGCAGGCGAGCTCCTACAATGAGCAGTTCTTC. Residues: CASSYAQASSYNEQFF.

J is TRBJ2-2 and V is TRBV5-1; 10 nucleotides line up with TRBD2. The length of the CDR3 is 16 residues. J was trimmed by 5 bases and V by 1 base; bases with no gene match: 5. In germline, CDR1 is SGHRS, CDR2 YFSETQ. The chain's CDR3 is CASSLSGTSETGELFF. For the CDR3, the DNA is TGCGCCAGCAGCTTGTCGGGGACTAGCGAGACCGGGGAGCTGTTTTTT.

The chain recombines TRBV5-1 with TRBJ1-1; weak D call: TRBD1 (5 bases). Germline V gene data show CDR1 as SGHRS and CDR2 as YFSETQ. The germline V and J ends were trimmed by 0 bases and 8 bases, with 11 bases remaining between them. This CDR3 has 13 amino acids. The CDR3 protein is CASSLAWGREAFF. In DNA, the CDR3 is TGCGCCAGCAGCTTGGCCTGGGGCAGGGAAGCTTTCTTT.

In nucleotides, the CDR3 is TGTGCCAGCAGCTTGGCCCGGGACAGGACCTACGAGCAGTACTTC. The encoded protein is CASSLARDRTYEQYF. The chain uses TRBV7-6 and TRBJ2-7; TRBD1 aligns across 8 bases. Trimming removed 3 bases from V and 2 bases from J; junction bases left unmatched: 6. Germline CDR1 is SGHVS and CDR2 is FNYEAQ. This CDR3 region has 15 residues.

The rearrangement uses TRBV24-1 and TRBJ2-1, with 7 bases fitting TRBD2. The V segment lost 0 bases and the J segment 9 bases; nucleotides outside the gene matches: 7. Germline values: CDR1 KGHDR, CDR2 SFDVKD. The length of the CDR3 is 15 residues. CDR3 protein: CATSDLTGAGTEQFF. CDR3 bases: TGTGCCACCAGTGATTTGACGGGAGCGGGAACTGAGCAGTTCTTC.

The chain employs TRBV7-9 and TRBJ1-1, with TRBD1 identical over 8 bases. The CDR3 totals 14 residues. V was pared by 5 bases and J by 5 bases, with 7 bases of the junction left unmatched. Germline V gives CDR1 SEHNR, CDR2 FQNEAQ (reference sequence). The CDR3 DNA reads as TGTGCCAGCAGCCAATACGACAGGGGAACTGAAGCTTTCTTT. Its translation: CASSQYDRGTEAFF.

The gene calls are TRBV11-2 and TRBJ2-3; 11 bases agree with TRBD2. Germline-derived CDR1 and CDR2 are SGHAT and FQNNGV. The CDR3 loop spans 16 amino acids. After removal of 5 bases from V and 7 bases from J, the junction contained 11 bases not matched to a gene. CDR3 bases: TGTGCCAGCAGCCCTGTTGGGACTAGCGGAAGATATACGCAGTATTTT. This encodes CASSPVGTSGRYTQYF.

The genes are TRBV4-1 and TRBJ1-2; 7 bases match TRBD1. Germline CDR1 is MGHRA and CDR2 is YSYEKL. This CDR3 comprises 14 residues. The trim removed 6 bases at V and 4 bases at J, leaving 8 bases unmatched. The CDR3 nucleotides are TGCGCCAGCAGTCAGACAGGGTCGGCCTATGGCTACACCTTC. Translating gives CASSQTGSAYGYTF.

In nucleotides, the CDR3 is TGTGCCAGCAGCTTAGGGACTACCGAGCAGTACTTC. It yields the protein CASSLGTTEQYF. The chain combines TRBV11-2 with TRBJ2-7, with D maybe TRBD2 (6 bases). The CDR3 totals 12 residues. Germline-derived CDR1 and CDR2 are SGHAT and FQNNGV. V lost 1 base, J lost 6 bases, and 7 bases lay in between. The full variable domain, completed using reference TRBV11-2 and TRBJ2-7, is EAGVAQSPRYKIIEKRQSVAFWCNPISGHATLYWYQQILGQGPKLLIQFQNNGVVDDSQLPKDRFSAERLKGVDSTLKIQPAKLEDSAVYLCASSLGTTEQYFGPGTRLTVT.

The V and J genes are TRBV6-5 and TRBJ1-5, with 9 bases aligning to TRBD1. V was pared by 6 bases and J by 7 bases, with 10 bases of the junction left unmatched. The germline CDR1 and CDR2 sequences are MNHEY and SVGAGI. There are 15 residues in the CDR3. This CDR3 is CASSTGTGFEQPQHF. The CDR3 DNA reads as TGTGCCAGCAGCACCGGGACAGGGTTTGAACAGCCCCAGCATTTT.

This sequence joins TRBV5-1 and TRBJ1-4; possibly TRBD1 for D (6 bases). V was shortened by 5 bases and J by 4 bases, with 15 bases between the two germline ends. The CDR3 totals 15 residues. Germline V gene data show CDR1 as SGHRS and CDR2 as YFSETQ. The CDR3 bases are TGCGCCAGCAGATATCGGACAGCCGATAATGAAAAACTGTTTTTT. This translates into CASRYRTADNEKLFF.

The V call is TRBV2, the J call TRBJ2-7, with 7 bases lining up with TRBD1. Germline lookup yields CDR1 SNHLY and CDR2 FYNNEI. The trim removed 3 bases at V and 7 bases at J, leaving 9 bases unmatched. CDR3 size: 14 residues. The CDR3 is CASSERQGVGEQYF. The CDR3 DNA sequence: TGTGCCAGCAGTGAGCGGCAGGGGGTAGGGGAGCAGTACTTC.

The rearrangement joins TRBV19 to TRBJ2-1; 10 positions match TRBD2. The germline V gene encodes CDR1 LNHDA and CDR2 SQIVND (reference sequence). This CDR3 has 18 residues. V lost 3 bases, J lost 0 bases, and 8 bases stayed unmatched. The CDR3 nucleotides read TGTGCCAGTAGTATGACCGGACTAGCGGTAAGCTCCTACAATGAGCAGTTCTTC. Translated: CASSMTGLAVSSYNEQFF. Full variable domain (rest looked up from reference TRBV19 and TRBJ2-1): DGGITQSPKYLFRKEGQNVTLSCEQNLNHDAMYWYRQDPGQGLRLIYYSQIVNDFQKGDIAEGYSVSREKKESFPLTVTSAQKNPTAFYLCASSMTGLAVSSYNEQFFGPGTRLTVL.

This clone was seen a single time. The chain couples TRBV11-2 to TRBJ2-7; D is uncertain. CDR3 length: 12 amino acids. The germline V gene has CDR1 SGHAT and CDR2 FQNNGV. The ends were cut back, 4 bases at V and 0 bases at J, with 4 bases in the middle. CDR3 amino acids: CASSSSSYEQYF. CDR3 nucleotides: TGTGCCAGCAGCTCCAGCTCCTACGAGCAGTACTTC.

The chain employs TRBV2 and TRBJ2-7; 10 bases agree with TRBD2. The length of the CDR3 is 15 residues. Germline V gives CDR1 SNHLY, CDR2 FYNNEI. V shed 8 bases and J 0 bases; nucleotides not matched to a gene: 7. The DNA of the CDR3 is TGTGCCAGCTCTTGGGGGACTAGCGTCTCCTACGAGCAGTACTTC. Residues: CASSWGTSVSYEQYF.

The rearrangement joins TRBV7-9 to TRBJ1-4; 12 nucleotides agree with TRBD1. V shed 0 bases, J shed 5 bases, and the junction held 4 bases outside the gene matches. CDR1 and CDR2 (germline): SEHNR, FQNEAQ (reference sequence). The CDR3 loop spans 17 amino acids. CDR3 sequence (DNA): TGTGCCAGCAGCTTAGCGGGGACAGGGGGCATAAATGAAAAACTGTTTTTT. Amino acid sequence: CASSLAGTGGINEKLFF.

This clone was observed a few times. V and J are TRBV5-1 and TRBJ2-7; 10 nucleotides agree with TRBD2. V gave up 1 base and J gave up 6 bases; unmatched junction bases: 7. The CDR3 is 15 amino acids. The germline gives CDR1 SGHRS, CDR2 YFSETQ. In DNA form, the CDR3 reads TGCGCCAGCAGCTTGAATCTAGCGGGAGACGGCGAGCAGTACTTC. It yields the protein CASSLNLAGDGEQYF. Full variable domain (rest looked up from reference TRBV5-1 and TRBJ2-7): KAGVTQTPRYLIKTRGQQVTLSCSPISGHRSVSWYQQTPGQGLQFLFEYFSETQRNKGNFPGRFSGRQFSNSRSEMNVSTLELGDSALYLCASSLNLAGDGEQYFGPGTRLTVT.

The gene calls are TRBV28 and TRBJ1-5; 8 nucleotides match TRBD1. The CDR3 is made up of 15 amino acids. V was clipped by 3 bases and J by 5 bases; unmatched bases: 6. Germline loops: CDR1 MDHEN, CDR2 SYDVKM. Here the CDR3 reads CASSLFQGADQPQHF. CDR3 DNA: TGTGCCAGCAGTTTGTTTCAGGGGGCCGATCAGCCCCAGCATTTT.